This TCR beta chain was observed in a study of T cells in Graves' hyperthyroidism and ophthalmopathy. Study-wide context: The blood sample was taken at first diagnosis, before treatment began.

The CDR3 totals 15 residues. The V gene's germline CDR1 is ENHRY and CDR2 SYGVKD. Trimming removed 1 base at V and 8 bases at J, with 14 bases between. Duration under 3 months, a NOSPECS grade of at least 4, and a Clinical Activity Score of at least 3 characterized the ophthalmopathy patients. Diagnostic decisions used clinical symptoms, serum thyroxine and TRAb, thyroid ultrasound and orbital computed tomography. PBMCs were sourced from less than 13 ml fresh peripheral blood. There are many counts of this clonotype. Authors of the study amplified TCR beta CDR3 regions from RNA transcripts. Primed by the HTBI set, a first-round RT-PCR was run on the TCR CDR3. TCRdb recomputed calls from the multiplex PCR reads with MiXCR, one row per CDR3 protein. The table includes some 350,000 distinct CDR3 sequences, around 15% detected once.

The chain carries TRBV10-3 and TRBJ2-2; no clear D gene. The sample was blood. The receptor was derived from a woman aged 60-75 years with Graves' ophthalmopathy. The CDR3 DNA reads TGTGCCATCAGTGAGTGGATGGCCGACCTTGGGGAGCTGTTTTTT. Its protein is CAISEWMADLGELFF.